This T cell receptor (beta chain) was documented in a study of blood T cell repertoires in COVID-19. In the study overall: Some COVID-19 samples were acute and others convalescent; all came from the United States, Italy and Spain. From T cells, B-cell-depleted T cells, or PBMCs came the material, which was cDNA or gDNA.

As handled by the study authors: Cell counts per sample came from amplifying reference gene primers. Profiling relied on immunoSEQ multiplex PCR, and the TCRdb table lists in-frame clones only, not all of them. The V and J calls and clone size come from that table; D and trimming were worked out from the DNA. This repertoire shows over 600,000 clones, about 87% found once; its top ten account for roughly 0.25%. V lost 3 bases to trimming and J lost 3 bases, with 12 bases between them. The germline CDR1 and CDR2 sequences are LNHDA and SQIVND (reference sequence). The CDR3 consists of 15 residues. Sample: peripheral blood. The chain combines TRBV19 with TRBJ1-5, with D possibly being TRBD1 (5 bases). The TCR comes from a woman under 30 with acute or convalescent COVID-19. CDR3 region: CASSMSREDNQPQHF. The CDR3 DNA follows: TGTGCCAGTAGTATGTCCAGGGAAGACAATCAGCCCCAGCATTTT. Together with reference TRBV19 and TRBJ1-5, the CDR3 gives the full variable domain: DGGITQSPKYLFRKEGQNVTLSCEQNLNHDAMYWYRQDPGQGLRLIYYSQIVNDFQKGDIAEGYSVSREKKESFPLTVTSAQKNPTAFYLCASSMSREDNQPQHFGDGTRLSIL.